Listed below are T cell receptor beta chains from one sample, sequenced in a study of beta chain features in type 1 diabetes. This table comes from immunoSEQ multiplex PCR, and its TCRdb copy is limited to in-frame clones, with some not included. The sample holds 400,000 to 500,000 clones, more than 11% seen once. Sequencing was performed on naive CD4+ T cells from blood. These receptor sequences come from a man younger than 45 in good health. Each CDR3 is given with its conserved first and last residue.

v_call	j_call	cdr3_aa
TRBV27	TRBJ2-1	CASSPVGVDEQFF
TRBV29-1	TRBJ2-1	CSVRRDLYNEQFF
TRBV13	TRBJ1-2	CASSLTGDYGYTF
TRBV14	TRBJ1-4	CASSQDIGAGNEKLFF
TRBV9	TRBJ2-2	CASSVAHTGELFF
TRBV30	TRBJ2-3	CAWSVLLGGTDTQYF
TRBV5-1	TRBJ1-1	CASSPTGVNTEAFF
TRBV2	TRBJ1-6	CASSGEVSPLHF
TRBV29-1	TRBJ1-1	CSTRQGLNTEAFF
TRBV2	TRBJ2-1	CASSESGTALSEQFF
TRBV30	TRBJ2-2	CAWSVNENTGELFF
TRBV7-2	TRBJ2-3	CASSFELGGWDTQYF
TRBV7-8	TRBJ2-1	CASSVAGAGYNEQFF
TRBV5-1	TRBJ1-6	CASSFVGQGNSPLHF
TRBV14	TRBJ2-5	CASSQRTGAQETQYF
TRBV10-3	TRBJ2-5	CAISSGQGGETQYF
TRBV4-3	TRBJ1-6	CASSRIPGALHF
TRBV19	TRBJ2-1	CASSSDVRLAHSSYNEQFF
TRBV4-1	TRBJ2-1	CASSQQAANEQFF
TRBV10-1	TRBJ2-2	CASQLANAGELFF
TRBV9	TRBJ1-2	CASSPDRGQGYTF
TRBV5-4	TRBJ2-7	CASSLDLYEQYF
TRBV4-1	TRBJ2-7	CASSLEPPGREQYF
TRBV25-1	TRBJ2-3	CASSGLAGDTQYF
TRBV7-2	TRBJ2-1	CASSLERDSHQFF
TRBV19	TRBJ1-1	CASSALDIMNTEAFF